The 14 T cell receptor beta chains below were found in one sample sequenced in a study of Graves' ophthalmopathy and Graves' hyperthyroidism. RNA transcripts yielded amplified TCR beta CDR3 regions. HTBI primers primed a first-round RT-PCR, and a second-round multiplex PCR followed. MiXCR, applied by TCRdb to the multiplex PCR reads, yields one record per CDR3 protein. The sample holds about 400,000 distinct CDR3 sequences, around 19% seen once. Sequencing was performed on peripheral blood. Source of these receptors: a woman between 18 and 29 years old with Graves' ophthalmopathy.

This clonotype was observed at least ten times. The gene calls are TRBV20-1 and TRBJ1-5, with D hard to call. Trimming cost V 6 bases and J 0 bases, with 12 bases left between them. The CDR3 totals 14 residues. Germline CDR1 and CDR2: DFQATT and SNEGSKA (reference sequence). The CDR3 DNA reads TGCAGTGCCACAAGGCGGGTTAGCAATCAGCCCCAGCATTTT. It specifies CSATRRVSNQPQHF.

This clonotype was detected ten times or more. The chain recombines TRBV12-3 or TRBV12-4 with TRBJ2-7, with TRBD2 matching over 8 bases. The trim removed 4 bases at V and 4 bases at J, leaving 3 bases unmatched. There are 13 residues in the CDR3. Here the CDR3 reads CASSWGTRYEQYF. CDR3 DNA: TGTGCCAGCAGTTGGGGGACTAGGTACGAGCAGTACTTC.

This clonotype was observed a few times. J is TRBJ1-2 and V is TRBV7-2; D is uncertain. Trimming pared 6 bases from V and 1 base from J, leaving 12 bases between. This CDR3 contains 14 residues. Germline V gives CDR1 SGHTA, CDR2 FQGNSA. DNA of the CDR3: TGTGCCAGCAGTCGAGGATCTCTTAACTATGGCTACACCTTC. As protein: CASSRGSLNYGYTF.

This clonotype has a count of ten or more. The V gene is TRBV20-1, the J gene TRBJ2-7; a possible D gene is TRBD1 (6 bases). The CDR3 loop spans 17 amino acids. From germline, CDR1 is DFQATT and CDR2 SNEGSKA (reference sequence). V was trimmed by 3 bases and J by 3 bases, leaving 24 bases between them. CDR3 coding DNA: TGCAGTGCTAGTCCACTCGCACGGACAGTACCTCTCTACGAGCAGTACTTC. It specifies CSASPLARTVPLYEQYF.

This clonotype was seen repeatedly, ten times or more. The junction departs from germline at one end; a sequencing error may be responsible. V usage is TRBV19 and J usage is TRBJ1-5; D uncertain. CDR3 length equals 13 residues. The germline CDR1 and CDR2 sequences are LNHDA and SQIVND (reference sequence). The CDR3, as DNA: TGTGCCAGTAGTGATACAACGCTTCAGCCCCAGCACTTT. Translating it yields CASSDTTLQPQHF.

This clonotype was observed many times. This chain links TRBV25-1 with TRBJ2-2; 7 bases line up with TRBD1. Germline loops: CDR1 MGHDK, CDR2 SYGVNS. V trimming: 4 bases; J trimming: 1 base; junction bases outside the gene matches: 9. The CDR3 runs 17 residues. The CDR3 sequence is CASSAQSGTVNTGELFF. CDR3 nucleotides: TGTGCCAGCAGTGCCCAGTCTGGGACAGTGAACACCGGGGAGCTGTTTTTT.

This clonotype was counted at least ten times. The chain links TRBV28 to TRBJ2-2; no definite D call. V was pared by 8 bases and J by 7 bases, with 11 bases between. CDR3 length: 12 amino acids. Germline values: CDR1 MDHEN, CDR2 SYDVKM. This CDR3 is CASGAALGELFF. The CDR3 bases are TGTGCCAGCGGCGCGGCGCTCGGGGAGCTGTTTTTT.

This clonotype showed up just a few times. The CDR3 is CASSSGTSGAETQYF. The CDR3 coding sequence is TGTGCCAGCAGTTCCGGGACTAGCGGGGCGGAGACCCAGTACTTC. This chain links TRBV12-3 or TRBV12-4 with TRBJ2-5, with TRBD2 identical over 13 bases. Trimming at V came to 4 bases and at J to 5 bases, leaving 4 bases not matched to a gene. The length of the CDR3 is 15 residues.

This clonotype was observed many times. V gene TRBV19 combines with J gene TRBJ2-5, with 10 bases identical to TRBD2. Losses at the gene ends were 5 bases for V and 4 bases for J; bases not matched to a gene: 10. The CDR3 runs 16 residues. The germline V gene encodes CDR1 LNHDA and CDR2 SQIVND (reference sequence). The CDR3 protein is CASSATPGLARETQYF. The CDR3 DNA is TGTGCCAGTAGTGCGACTCCGGGACTAGCGCGAGAGACCCAGTACTTC.

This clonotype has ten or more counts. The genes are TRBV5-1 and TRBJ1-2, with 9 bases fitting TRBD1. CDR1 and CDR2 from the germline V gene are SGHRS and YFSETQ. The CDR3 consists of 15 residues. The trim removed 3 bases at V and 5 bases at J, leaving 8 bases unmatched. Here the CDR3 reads CASSSEGQGAYGYTF. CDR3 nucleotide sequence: TGCGCCAGCAGCTCGGAGGGACAGGGAGCTTATGGCTACACCTTC.

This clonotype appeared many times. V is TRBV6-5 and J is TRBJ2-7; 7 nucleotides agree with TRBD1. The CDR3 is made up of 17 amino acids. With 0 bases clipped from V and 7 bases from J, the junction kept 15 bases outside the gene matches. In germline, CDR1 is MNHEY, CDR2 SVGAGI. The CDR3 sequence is CASSYSIQGQTYLEQYF. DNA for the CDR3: TGTGCCAGCAGTTACTCGATACAGGGACAGACCTACCTAGAGCAGTACTTC.

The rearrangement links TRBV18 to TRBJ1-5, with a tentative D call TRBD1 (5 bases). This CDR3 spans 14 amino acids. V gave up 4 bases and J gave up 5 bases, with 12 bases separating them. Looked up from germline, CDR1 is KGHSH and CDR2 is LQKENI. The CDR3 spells CASSLDRDDQPQHF. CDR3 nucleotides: TGTGCCAGCTCACTTGACAGAGATGATCAGCCCCAGCATTTT.

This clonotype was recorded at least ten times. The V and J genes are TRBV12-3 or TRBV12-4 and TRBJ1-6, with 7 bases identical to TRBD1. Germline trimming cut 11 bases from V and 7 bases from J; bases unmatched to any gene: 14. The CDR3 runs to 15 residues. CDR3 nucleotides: TGTGCCTCCAGCTCCGGGACAGAAAAAAATTCACCCCTCCACTTT. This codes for CASSSGTEKNSPLHF.

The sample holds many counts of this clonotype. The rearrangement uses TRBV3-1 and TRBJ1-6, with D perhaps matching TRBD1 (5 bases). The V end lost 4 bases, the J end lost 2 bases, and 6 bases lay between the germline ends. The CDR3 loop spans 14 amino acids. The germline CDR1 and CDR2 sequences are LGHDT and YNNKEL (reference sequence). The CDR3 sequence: CASSPTAYNSPLHF. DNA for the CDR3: TGTGCCAGCAGCCCGACAGCCTATAATTCACCCCTCCACTTT.